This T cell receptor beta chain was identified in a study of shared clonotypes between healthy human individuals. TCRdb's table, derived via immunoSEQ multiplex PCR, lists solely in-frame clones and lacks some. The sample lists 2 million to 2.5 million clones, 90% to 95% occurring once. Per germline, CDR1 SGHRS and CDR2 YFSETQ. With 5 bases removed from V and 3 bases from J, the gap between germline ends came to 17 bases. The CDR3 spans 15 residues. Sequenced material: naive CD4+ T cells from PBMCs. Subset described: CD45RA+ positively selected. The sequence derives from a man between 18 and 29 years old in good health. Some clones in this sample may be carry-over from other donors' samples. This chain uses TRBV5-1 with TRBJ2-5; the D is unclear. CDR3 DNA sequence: TGCGCCAGCAGTCTTCAAGCTAACACCAAAGAGACCCAGTACTTC. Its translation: CASSLQANTKETQYF.